This T cell receptor (beta chain) was found in a study of blood T cell repertoires in COVID-19. The assay was immunoSEQ multiplex PCR, and TCRdb's table has in-frame clones only and misses some. This repertoire shows some 520,000 clones, 75% to 90% found once; its top ten account for 0.9%. This CDR3 spans 15 amino acids. Between the trimmed V and J ends, which lost 1 base and 4 bases, there was a span of 14 bases. Per the germline V gene, CDR1 is SGHTA and CDR2 is FQGNSA. This TCR came from a man between 18 and 29 years old with COVID-19, enrolled during active disease. The rearrangement joins TRBV7-2 to TRBJ2-7; a weak D match, TRBD1 (6 bases). The specimen sequenced was peripheral blood. CDR3 DNA: TGTGCCAGCAGCTTAGTCGGAAACAGGGATTACGAGCAGTACTTC. Protein sequence: CASSLVGNRDYEQYF.